Each of the 13 T cell receptor beta chains below was sequenced from the same sample in a study of identical twins. TCRdb called the 5' RACE reads again in MiXCR, with one record for every CDR3 protein. The sample carries 350,000 to 400,000 distinct CDR3 sequences, 7% to 9.5% recorded once. The sample taken for sequencing was naive T cells sorted from blood. The receptors were gathered from a woman aged 50 to 60 in good health.

This clonotype was recorded at least ten times. V usage is TRBV13 and J usage is TRBJ2-1; 7 nucleotides line up with TRBD1. CDR1 is PRHDT and CDR2 is FYEKMQ in the germline V gene (reference sequence). This CDR3 is built from 13 residues. Trimming took 11 bases from V and 7 from J; bases not matched to a gene: 11. The CDR3 DNA follows: TGTGCCCGGAAGGCGAGGGGGCCGAATGAGCAGTTCTTC. Protein product: CARKARGPNEQFF.

This clonotype was counted many times. The rearrangement joins TRBV10-2 to TRBJ2-5; TRBD2 aligns across 12 bases. Looked up from germline, CDR1 is WSHSY and CDR2 is SAAADI. Trimming cost V 5 bases and J 2 bases; bases outside gene matches: 6. This CDR3 is built from 16 residues. Here the CDR3 reads CASSPSGRAGQETQYF. The CDR3 nucleotides are TGCGCCAGCAGTCCTAGCGGGAGGGCTGGTCAAGAGACCCAGTACTTC.

This clonotype was seen ten or more times. The chain joins TRBV20-1 to TRBJ1-4; 8 bases agree with TRBD1. Germline V gives CDR1 DFQATT, CDR2 SNEGSKA (reference sequence). This CDR3 is built from 13 residues. The V and J ends lost 3 bases and 8 bases, in that order; junction bases with no gene match: 5. This CDR3 reads CSASPGQAEKLFF. Here the CDR3 DNA reads TGCAGTGCTAGCCCGGGACAGGCCGAAAAACTGTTTTTT.

This clonotype came up many times. The chain joins TRBV11-2 to TRBJ1-2; 7 bases map to TRBD1. The CDR3 runs to 16 residues. Germline values: CDR1 SGHAT, CDR2 FQNNGV. The trim removed 1 base at V and 6 bases at J, leaving 11 bases unmatched. CDR3 amino acids: CASSLGQYRGRHGYTF. The CDR3 coding sequence is TGTGCCAGCAGCTTAGGCCAGTACAGGGGCAGGCATGGCTACACCTTC.

Many counts were recorded for this clonotype. The chain has TRBV29-1 and TRBJ2-5; 7 bases align to TRBD2. V dropped 7 bases and J dropped 5; count of bases not matched to a gene: 10. The CDR3 runs 13 residues. CDR1 and CDR2 (germline): SQVTM, ANQGSEA. The CDR3 DNA reads TGCAGCGCCGTGCCGGGGAGGGATGAGACCCAGTACTTC. Translated, it gives CSAVPGRDETQYF.

This clonotype was recorded many times. The gene calls are TRBV10-3 and TRBJ1-1; TRBD1 agrees at 7 bases. J gave up 0 bases and V 4 bases, and 5 bases lay outside the gene matches. The germline V gene has CDR1 ENHRY and CDR2 SYGVKD. This CDR3 comprises 15 residues. CDR3 nucleotides: TGTGCCATCAGTGCCCCGACAGGGTTGAACACTGAAGCTTTCTTT. Translated, it gives CAISAPTGLNTEAFF.

Only a few counts were recorded for this clonotype. Written as DNA, the CDR3 is TGTGCCAGCAGCGTGGACATCGATGAGCAGTTCTTC. Translated, it gives CASSVDIDEQFF. This rearrangement joins TRBV9 to TRBJ2-1; a weak D match, TRBD1 (5 bases). There are 12 residues in the CDR3. The ends were cut back, 2 bases at V and 8 bases at J, with 8 bases in the middle. Germline lookup yields CDR1 SGDLS and CDR2 YYNGEE.

This clonotype was recorded a few times. The CDR3 DNA reads as TGTGCCATCAGTGAGTCGGGAGCGGTAGGTGAGCAGTTCTTC. Its protein product is CAISESGAVGEQFF. The chain is built from TRBV10-3 and TRBJ2-1; possibly TRBD2 for D (5 bases). CDR1 is ENHRY, CDR2 SYGVKD, per germline. The CDR3 runs to 14 residues. Deletions cut 0 bases from V and 9 bases from J, with 12 bases between.

V gene TRBV12-3 or TRBV12-4 combines with J gene TRBJ1-1, with D uncertain. The CDR3 has 16 amino acids. V lost 0 bases, J lost 1 base, and 12 bases lay in between. The DNA for the CDR3 is TGTGCCAGCAGTTTAGCGAGACCCCTGGGGAACACTGAAGCTTTCTTT. Translating it yields CASSLARPLGNTEAFF.

This clonotype was detected ten times or more. CDR3 nucleotide sequence: TGCAGTGCTAGAGATACCAGGCAGGGCACCTACAATGAGCAGTTCTTC. It translates to CSARDTRQGTYNEQFF. The V gene is TRBV20-1, the J gene TRBJ2-1, with a weak D call TRBD1 (5 bases). CDR1 and CDR2 (germline): DFQATT, SNEGSKA (reference sequence). V dropped 0 bases and J dropped 2 bases, with 14 bases sitting between them. The length of the CDR3 is 16 residues.

The chain recombines TRBV4-1 with TRBJ2-5; 7 nucleotides match TRBD2. The CDR3 consists of 14 residues. Trimming cost V 3 bases and J 5 bases; bases outside gene matches: 6. Germline CDR1 and CDR2: MGHRA and YSYEKL. Written as DNA, the CDR3 is TGCGCCAGCAGCCACTGGACTAGTCGGGAGACCCAGTACTTC. Translating it yields CASSHWTSRETQYF.

This sequence joins TRBV5-1 and TRBJ2-2; D is perhaps TRBD2 (6 bases). V was trimmed by 4 bases and J by 4 bases, leaving 20 bases between them. The CDR3 covers 17 residues. Germline CDR1 SGHRS, CDR2 YFSETQ. The DNA for the CDR3 is TGCGCCAGCAGCCCCCCTTCTGTGGCGGGATTCACCGGGGAGCTGTTTTTT. Residues: CASSPPSVAGFTGELFF.

This clonotype was counted between two and nine times. The chain combines TRBV19 with TRBJ1-2, with a weak D call TRBD1 (5 bases). The CDR3 loop spans 13 amino acids. The V gene's germline CDR1 is LNHDA and CDR2 SQIVND (reference sequence). V lost 5 bases to trimming and J lost 8 bases, with 15 bases between them. The CDR3 protein is CASSYQGFWGYTF. The CDR3 DNA sequence: TGTGCCAGTAGTTACCAGGGTTTCTGGGGCTACACCTTC.